The 27 T cell receptor beta chains below were found in one sample sequenced in a study of shared clonotypes between healthy human individuals. Repertoires were generated with immunoSEQ multiplex PCR, while TCRdb's copy carries only in-frame clones and drops some. The data show roughly 500,000 clones, with around 96% seen just once and about 0.054% held by the top ten. The specimen sequenced was naive CD4+ T cells sorted from blood. This sample's subset: CD45RA+ positively selected. These receptors were obtained from a woman aged 25-40 years in good health.

This clone was seen once. This chain links TRBV15 with TRBJ2-4; tentative D call: TRBD2 (6 bases). The germline V gene has CDR1 LNHNV and CDR2 YYDKDF (reference sequence). The CDR3 loop spans 14 amino acids. V was shortened by 3 bases and J by 6 bases, with 12 bases between the two germline ends. CDR3 sequence: CATSSPLGGNIQYF. The CDR3 nucleotides read TGTGCCACCAGCAGTCCGTTGGGGGGAAACATTCAGTACTTC.

The chain has TRBV7-9 and TRBJ1-1; D possibly corresponds to TRBD1 (5 bases). Germline V gene data show CDR1 as SEHNR and CDR2 as FQNEAQ (reference sequence). The ends were cut back, 3 bases at V and 4 bases at J, with 9 bases in the middle. The CDR3 is 13 residues long. The CDR3 DNA sequence: TGTGCCAGCAGCTTCGGACACTTCACTGAAGCTTTCTTT. Encoded protein: CASSFGHFTEAFF.

In this sample, this clone turned up once. The chain uses TRBV11-2 and TRBJ2-4, with D perhaps assigned TRBD1 or TRBD2 (6 bases each). Germline V gene lookup returns CDR1 SGHAT and CDR2 FQNNGV. Trimming took off 5 bases at V and 9 bases at J, with 26 bases between the two ends. The CDR3 length is 17 residues. The CDR3 nucleotides read TGTGCCAGCAGCCCCATCGCCTCTACAGGGAGGAGAAGCATTCAGTACTTC. Translated: CASSPIASTGRRSIQYF.

This sequence joins TRBV7-3 and TRBJ2-1, with TRBD2 as a possible D gene (6 bases). CDR1 is SGHTA and CDR2 is FQGTGA in the germline V gene. The CDR3 loop spans 15 amino acids. Trimming removed 3 bases from V and 5 bases from J, with 14 bases in between. CDR3 in amino acids: CASSFTGTSHNEQFF. The CDR3 DNA sequence: TGTGCCAGCAGCTTCACCGGGACTTCGCACAATGAGCAGTTCTTC.

This clone has just a few counts. The chain recombines TRBV2 with TRBJ1-3; possible D gene TRBD1, 6 bases. In germline, CDR1 is SNHLY, CDR2 FYNNEI. Deletions cut 1 base from V and 0 bases from J, with 7 bases between. There are 15 residues in the CDR3. The CDR3 loop is CASSEDRDSGNTIYF. The CDR3 nucleotides are TGTGCCAGCAGTGAAGACAGGGACTCTGGAAACACCATATATTTT. The full variable domain, rest sourced from reference TRBV2 and TRBJ1-3, is EPEVTQTPSHQVTQMGQEVILRCVPISNHLYFYWYRQILGQKVEFLVSFYNNEISEKSEIFDDQFSVERPDGSNFTLKIRSTKLEDSAMYFCASSEDRDSGNTIYFGEGSWLTVV.

The chain joins TRBV5-1 to TRBJ1-5; D is unresolved. CDR3 length: 15 amino acids. Looked up from germline, CDR1 is SGHRS and CDR2 is YFSETQ. Trimming took off 0 bases at V and 7 bases at J, with 14 bases between the two ends. The CDR3 nucleotides are TGCGCCAGCAGCTTGGAGGGTCTTCCCCGCCAGCCCCAGCATTTT. Translated: CASSLEGLPRQPQHF.

Note on this clone: Different DNA sequences within this sample yield the same CDR3. This chain uses TRBV28 with TRBJ2-7; D is undetermined. The CDR3 extends over 12 amino acids. Deletions cut 5 bases from V and 4 bases from J, with 9 bases between. Germline loops: CDR1 MDHEN, CDR2 SYDVKM. This CDR3 reads CASSPAIYEQYF. In nucleotides, the CDR3 is TGTGCCAGCAGTCCAGCAATTTACGAGCAGTACTTC.

A note on this clone: The same CDR3 can be traced to other DNA sequences in this sample. This chain joins TRBV18 and TRBJ2-7; TRBD1 agrees at 10 bases. The CDR3 is 15 amino acids. Per the germline V gene, CDR1 is KGHSH and CDR2 is LQKENI. Trimming removed 0 bases from V and 1 base from J; junction bases left unmatched: 0. The CDR3 here is CASSPPGQGSYEQYF. The CDR3 DNA is TGTGCCAGCTCACCACCGGGACAGGGGTCCTACGAGCAGTACTTC.

The chain links TRBV5-1 to TRBJ2-7; D gene unclear. CDR1 and CDR2 from the germline V gene are SGHRS and YFSETQ. The CDR3 has 14 residues. V dropped 0 bases and J dropped 4 bases, with 11 bases sitting between them. In nucleotides, the CDR3 is TGCGCCAGCAGCTTGGAGGCCAGAAAATACGAGCAGTACTTC. Translating it yields CASSLEARKYEQYF.

The chain couples TRBV11-1 to TRBJ2-7; D ambiguous. The CDR3 sequence is 13 residues long. Germline assignment: CDR1 SGHAT and CDR2 FQDESV (reference sequence). V was clipped by 6 bases and J by 0 bases, with 9 bases between them. CDR3 in amino acids: CASRLLGSYEQYF. The CDR3 DNA is TGTGCCAGCAGGCTCCTCGGCTCCTACGAGCAGTACTTC. The full variable domain, its missing parts supplied by reference TRBV11-1 and TRBJ2-7, is EAEVAQSPRYKITEKSQAVAFWCDPISGHATLYWYRQILGQGPELLVQFQDESVVDDSQLPKDRFSAERLKGVDSTLKIQPAELGDSAMYLCASRLLGSYEQYFGPGTRLTVT.

This clone was observed a single time. The chain joins TRBV5-1 to TRBJ1-4; D is undetermined. This CDR3 has 13 amino acids. V lost 9 bases and J lost 5, with 14 bases in between. CDR1 is SGHRS, CDR2 YFSETQ, per germline. CDR3 coding DNA: TGCGCCACCAAGGGAGAAGAGAATGAAAAACTGTTTTTT. This encodes CATKGEENEKLFF.

The J gene is TRBJ2-5, the V gene TRBV19; no definite D call. CDR3 length equals 15 residues. Germline assignment: CDR1 LNHDA and CDR2 SQIVND (reference sequence). V lost 9 bases and J lost 1, with 18 bases in between. The CDR3 DNA reads TGTGCCAGCACCGTCTCCGGAGTGTCCCAAGAGACCCAGTACTTC. It translates to CASTVSGVSQETQYF.

V and J are TRBV6-1 and TRBJ2-2; D possibly uses TRBD1 or TRBD2 (7 bases each). Germline CDR1 and CDR2: MNHNS and SASEGT. Trimming took off 4 bases at V and 4 bases at J, with 13 bases between the two ends. This CDR3 comprises 15 residues. CDR3 sequence (DNA): TGTGCCAGCAGTGCGCAGGGGGGGGGCACCGGGGAGCTGTTTTTT. Translating gives CASSAQGGGTGELFF.

The sample holds one count of this clone. This rearrangement joins TRBV28 to TRBJ1-1; D ambiguous. The V end was cut by 7 bases, the J end by 6 bases, with 21 bases between. The CDR3 has 15 residues. Germline assignment: CDR1 MDHEN and CDR2 SYDVKM. Here the CDR3 reads CASNQPQGTKAEAFF. In nucleotides, the CDR3 is TGTGCCAGCAACCAACCCCAAGGAACAAAGGCTGAAGCTTTCTTT.

The chain has TRBV5-1 and TRBJ1-1, with unresolved D. The V end was cut by 4 bases, the J end by 1 base, with 11 bases between. This CDR3 is built from 14 residues. Per germline, CDR1 SGHRS and CDR2 YFSETQ. The chain's CDR3 is CASSGASGNTEAFF. As DNA, the CDR3 is TGCGCCAGCAGCGGAGCCTCAGGGAACACTGAAGCTTTCTTT. Using reference TRBV5-1 and TRBJ1-1 for the parts outside the CDR3, the full variable domain is KAGVTQTPRYLIKTRGQQVTLSCSPISGHRSVSWYQQTPGQGLQFLFEYFSETQRNKGNFPGRFSGRQFSNSRSEMNVSTLELGDSALYLCASSGASGNTEAFFGQGTRLTVV.

This chain connects TRBV7-2 to TRBJ1-2, with 10 bases identical to TRBD1. The CDR3 has 15 amino acids. Germline V lookup: CDR1 SGHTA, CDR2 FQGNSA. Trimming took 5 bases from V and 8 from J; bases not matched to a gene: 11. The CDR3 DNA follows: TGTGCCAGCAGCAGATCCGGGACAGGGGATAAAGGCTACACCTTC. Its translation: CASSRSGTGDKGYTF.

V and J are TRBV14 and TRBJ2-1; the match to TRBD1 covers 8 bases. The length of the CDR3 is 15 residues. Germline trimming cut 3 bases from V and 1 base from J; bases unmatched to any gene: 2. Germline CDR1 reads SGHDN; CDR2 reads FVKESK. CDR3 residues: CASSHRGQSYNEQFF. In nucleotides, the CDR3 is TGTGCCAGCAGCCACAGGGGGCAATCCTACAATGAGCAGTTCTTC.

The chain has TRBV2 and TRBJ1-2; D ambiguous. The CDR3 runs to 13 residues. With 1 base removed from V and 5 bases from J, the gap between germline ends came to 8 bases. Germline CDR1 is SNHLY and CDR2 is FYNNEI. The CDR3 coding sequence is TGTGCCAGCAGTGAAGAAGGCACGTATGGCTACACCTTC. It is translated as CASSEEGTYGYTF.

V is TRBV28 and J is TRBJ2-3, with D possibly matching TRBD2 (6 bases). Between the trimmed V and J ends, which lost 4 bases and 4 bases, there was a span of 9 bases. The germline V gene encodes CDR1 MDHEN and CDR2 SYDVKM. The length of the CDR3 is 13 residues. CDR3 in amino acids: CASSSSSADTQYF. CDR3 nucleotides: TGTGCCAGCAGTTCCTCTAGCGCAGATACGCAGTATTTT. The entire variable domain, with the rest obtained from reference TRBV28 and TRBJ2-3, is as follows: DVKVTQSSRYLVKRTGEKVFLECVQDMDHENMFWYRQDPGLGLRLIYFSYDVKMKEKGDIPEGYSVSREKKERFSLILESASTNQTSMYLCASSSSSADTQYFGPGTRLTVL.

V gene TRBV28 combines with J gene TRBJ1-1; the match to TRBD1 covers 8 bases. Germline V gene data show CDR1 as MDHEN and CDR2 as SYDVKM. This CDR3 is 13 amino acids long. The V and J ends lost 5 bases and 3 bases, in that order; junction bases with no gene match: 2. DNA of the CDR3: TGTGCCAGCAGTGCGGACAGGGACACTGAAGCTTTCTTT. Translated, it gives CASSADRDTEAFF.

This chain connects TRBV19 to TRBJ2-2; the D gene is possibly TRBD1 (6 bases). Between the trimmed V and J ends, which lost 8 bases and 1 base, there was a span of 11 bases. Germline V CDR1 and CDR2: LNHDA, SQIVND (reference sequence). This CDR3 contains 14 residues. CDR3 sequence reads: CASGRTENTGELFF. As DNA, the CDR3 is TGTGCCAGTGGCCGGACAGAGAACACCGGGGAGCTGTTTTTT.

The chain links TRBV28 to TRBJ1-4, with D perhaps matching TRBD1 (6 bases). The CDR3 is made up of 13 amino acids. Germline lookup yields CDR1 MDHEN and CDR2 SYDVKM. Trimming left V 6 bases short and J 8 bases short, with 13 bases between. The CDR3 sequence is CASRGGGREKLFF. The CDR3 DNA reads as TGTGCCAGCAGAGGGGGAGGGCGCGAAAAACTGTTTTTT.

The rearrangement links TRBV30 to TRBJ1-5, with 8 bases matching TRBD1. V gave up 2 bases and J gave up 7 bases; unmatched junction bases: 10. The CDR3 sequence is 15 residues long. In germline, CDR1 is GTSNPN, CDR2 SVGIG (reference sequence). CDR3 in amino acids: CAWSTSGGGGQPQHF. The CDR3 DNA reads as TGTGCCTGGAGTACCTCAGGGGGCGGGGGGCAGCCCCAGCATTTT. The full variable domain, with the rest looked up from reference TRBV30 and TRBJ1-5, is SQTIHQWPATLVQPVGSPLSLECTVEGTSNPNLYWYRQAAGRGLQLLFYSVGIGQISSEVPQNLSASRPQDRQFILSSKKLLLSDSGFYLCAWSTSGGGGQPQHFGDGTRLSIL.

This clone was counted once. The chain uses TRBV28 and TRBJ1-5; D not resolved. CDR1 is MDHEN, CDR2 SYDVKM, per germline. Trimming took off 3 bases at V and 3 bases at J, with 0 bases between the two ends. This CDR3 is built from 11 residues. CDR3: CASSFNQPQHF. CDR3 nucleotide sequence: TGTGCCAGCAGTTTCAATCAGCCCCAGCATTTT.

The chain is built from TRBV28 and TRBJ2-5; no definite D call. V lost 6 bases, J lost 4 bases, and 18 bases lay in between. There are 15 residues in the CDR3. Germline V lookup: CDR1 MDHEN, CDR2 SYDVKM. The CDR3 loop reads CASSTTRGRTETQYF. The CDR3 DNA reads as TGTGCCAGCAGCACCACCCGAGGTCGGACAGAGACCCAGTACTTC.

This sequence joins TRBV6-6 and TRBJ2-5, with 7 bases lining up with TRBD1. Per germline, CDR1 MNHNY and CDR2 SVGAGI (reference sequence). The CDR3 runs to 15 residues. With 6 bases clipped from V and 0 bases from J, the junction kept 7 bases outside the gene matches. The chain's CDR3 is CASRATDRDQETQYF. The CDR3 nucleotides read TGTGCCAGCAGAGCTACTGACAGGGACCAAGAGACCCAGTACTTC.

V gene TRBV2 combines with J gene TRBJ2-5; possibly TRBD1 for D (6 bases). The germline V gene encodes CDR1 SNHLY and CDR2 FYNNEI. This CDR3 region has 15 residues. Trimming took off 2 bases at V and 1 base at J, with 11 bases between the two ends. The CDR3 DNA is TGTGCCAGCAGTGAAAACGGGACACCCCAAGAGACCCAGTACTTC. Translating it yields CASSENGTPQETQYF. Complete variable domain (other parts from reference TRBV2 and TRBJ2-5): EPEVTQTPSHQVTQMGQEVILRCVPISNHLYFYWYRQILGQKVEFLVSFYNNEISEKSEIFDDQFSVERPDGSNFTLKIRSTKLEDSAMYFCASSENGTPQETQYFGPGTRLLVL.